These 8 T cell receptor beta chains share one sample of origin, sequenced in a study of Graves' ophthalmopathy and Graves' hyperthyroidism. Scientists amplified the TCR beta CDR3 regions from RNA transcripts. After a first-round RT-PCR with HTBI primers, a second-round multiplex PCR was run. TCRdb re-analysed the multiplex PCR reads in MiXCR, keeping a single row per CDR3 protein. Among more than 150,000 distinct CDR3 sequences listed, less than 45% were seen once. The sequencing sample was made of peripheral blood. The source of these receptors is a woman between 40 and 50 years old with Graves' ophthalmopathy.

This clonotype was counted ten times or more. The CDR3 bases are TGTGCCAGCAGCCAAGATCTGTACGAGCAGTACTTC. Translated, it gives CASSQDLYEQYF. The J gene is TRBJ2-7, the V gene TRBV14; D unclear. V shed 0 bases and J shed 4 bases, with 4 bases lying between them. The germline CDR1 and CDR2 sequences are SGHDN and FVKESK. The CDR3 runs 12 residues.

Many counts were recorded for this clonotype. The chain is built from TRBV5-1 and TRBJ1-1, with D uncertain. CDR1 is SGHRS and CDR2 is YFSETQ in the germline V gene. The CDR3 covers 13 residues. Trimming removed 4 bases at V and 6 bases at J, with 13 bases between. This chain's CDR3 is CASSETVISEAFF. The DNA for the CDR3 is TGCGCCAGCAGCGAAACCGTAATATCTGAAGCTTTCTTT.

This clonotype was found many times. This chain connects TRBV5-5 to TRBJ1-2; the match to TRBD1 covers 8 bases. Germline V CDR1 and CDR2: SGHKS, YYEKEE (reference sequence). The CDR3 length is 15 residues. With V trimmed by 4 bases and J by 0 bases, 5 bases remained unmatched. CDR3 coding DNA: TGTGCCAGCAGCGCCCCGGACAGGGCTAACTATGGCTACACCTTC. This sequence encodes CASSAPDRANYGYTF.

This chain uses TRBV11-2 with TRBJ2-4, with D possibly matching TRBD1 (6 bases). V shed 4 bases and J shed 1 base, with 11 bases lying between them. This CDR3 has 15 amino acids. Germline V gene data show CDR1 as SGHAT and CDR2 as FQNNGV. The CDR3 protein is CASSSRGWAKNIQYF. DNA for the CDR3: TGTGCCAGCAGCTCCAGGGGTTGGGCCAAAAACATTCAGTACTTC.

This chain connects TRBV6-5 to TRBJ1-3; D is perhaps TRBD1 (5 bases). V was trimmed by 2 bases and J by 0 bases, leaving 11 bases between them. The CDR3 loop spans 16 amino acids. CDR1 and CDR2 (germline): MNHEY, SVGAGI. CDR3 sequence reads: CASSYGAVVSGNTIYF. The CDR3 nucleotides read TGTGCCAGCAGTTACGGGGCAGTCGTCTCTGGAAACACCATATATTTT.

This clonotype has a count of ten or more. The chain combines TRBV6-4 with TRBJ2-7; either TRBD1 or TRBD2 may supply D (5 bases each). The CDR3 contains 14 residues. Trimming pared 6 bases from V and 0 bases from J, leaving 12 bases between. Germline-derived CDR1 and CDR2 are MRHNA and SNTAGT. The CDR3 coding sequence is TGTGCCAGCAGAAGGGACCTGAACTCCTACGAGCAGTACTTC. It translates to CASRRDLNSYEQYF.

The chain employs TRBV12-3 or TRBV12-4 and TRBJ1-5, with D hard to call. Trimming pared 3 bases from V and 5 bases from J, leaving 8 bases between. This CDR3 is built from 13 residues. CDR3 in amino acids: CASSFAEDQPQHF. The CDR3 coding sequence is TGTGCCAGCAGTTTTGCGGAGGATCAGCCCCAGCATTTT.

This clonotype was counted between two and nine times. The chain joins TRBV27 to TRBJ1-1; 9 nucleotides agree with TRBD1. Germline CDR1 reads MNHEY; CDR2 reads SMNVEV (reference sequence). The ends lost 5 bases at V and 10 bases at J; junction bases unmatched: 8. The CDR3 has 13 residues. The CDR3 sequence: CASSNRGRDPAFF. CDR3 in DNA: TGTGCCAGCAGTAACAGGGGGCGCGATCCAGCTTTCTTT.